A selection of T cell receptor beta chains follows, all from one sample in a study of T cell repertoires in cytomegalovirus infection. TCRdb reprocessed the reads via MiXCR and lists one record per CDR3 protein. The sample gives hundreds of thousands of distinct CDR3 sequences, more than 25% of which show up once; over 12% is in the top ten. No antigens are known for them. The sample was cultured CD8+ T cells from PBMCs, taken from culture after CMV antigen stimulation. These receptors were collected from a human donor in good health (CMV status not recorded). Some clones in this sample may be carry-over from other donors' samples. The CDR3 runs from the conserved cysteine through the conserved F or W. A D gene is named only where the DNA matches it firmly. Clone size is shown for a subset of rows, as once, few, many or a class of expanded clone.

D	V	J	size	DNA	CDR3
-	TRBV18	TRBJ2-1	many	TGTGCCAGCTCACCACCGGAGGGAATCTCCTACAATGAGCAGTTCTTC	CASSPPEGISYNEQFF
-	TRBV7-6	TRBJ2-5	-	TGTGCTAGCAGCTCGGGACTGCGAAGGACCCAGTACTTC	CASSSGLRRTQYF
-	TRBV6-6	TRBJ2-4	-	TGTGCCAGCAGTTACTTTGACAGTGAAAACATTCAGTACTTC	CASSYFDSENIQYF
TRBD1	TRBV7-6	TRBJ2-7	many	TGTGCCAGCAGCTTAGAGGGGACAGTTTACGAGCAGTACTTC	CASSLEGTVYEQYF
TRBD2	TRBV12-3/TRBV12-4	TRBJ2-3	-	TGTACCAGCGACCGGGAGGATCGCACAGATACGCAGTATTTT	CTSDREDRTDTQYF
-	TRBV4-3	TRBJ1-3	few	TGCGCCAGCAGCCAAGTAGGACTCGACCTTGGCTCTGGAAACACCATATATTTT	CASSQVGLDLGSGNTIYF
TRBD1	TRBV6-5	TRBJ1-1	-	TGTGCCAGCAGTGAATTTGGGGGACAGGACGAAGCTTTCTTT	CASSEFGGQDEAFF
-	TRBV12-3/TRBV12-4	TRBJ2-2	many	TGTGCCAGCAGTTCGGAGACAGCGAACACCGGGGAGCTGTTTTTT	CASSSETANTGELFF
-	TRBV27	TRBJ2-3	-	TGTGCCAGCAGTACCGCAGGGGCATCGACGCAGTATTTT	CASSTAGASTQYF
TRBD2	TRBV5-4	TRBJ2-4	few	TGTGCCAGCAGCAGGGGCGTGCGGGAGATAGCCAAAAACATTCAGTACTTC	CASSRGVREIAKNIQYF
-	TRBV7-6	TRBJ1-4	many	TGTGCCAGCAGCTTAAGCCCGGGTTCCAATGAAAAACTGTTTTTT	CASSLSPGSNEKLFF
TRBD1	TRBV24-1	TRBJ2-3	-	TGTGCCACCCGAGACAGGGCCACAGATACGCAGTATTTT	CATRDRATDTQYF
-	TRBV20-1	TRBJ1-6	-	TGCAGTGCTAGACCCTCCCCGGGGCCCGAACAAAGCTCCTATAATTCACCCCTCCACTTT	CSARPSPGPEQSSYNSPLHF
-	TRBV7-6	TRBJ1-2	few	TGTGCCAGCAGCTTACAGGGTGGGAACTATGGCTACACCTTC	CASSLQGGNYGYTF
TRBD1	TRBV7-9	TRBJ1-1	few	TGTGCCAGCAGCTATACCGGGACAGGGGGGACTGAAGCTTTCTTT	CASSYTGTGGTEAFF
-	TRBV20-1	TRBJ2-4	-	TGCAGTGCTAGAGAGGGGACGGTACCTTTGGCCAAAAACATTCAGTACTTC	CSAREGTVPLAKNIQYF
-	TRBV20-1	TRBJ1-5	-	TGCAGTGCTCCTCGCAAGGGGGGAAAGAAGCCCCAGCATTTT	CSAPRKGGKKPQHF
-	TRBV7-9	TRBJ2-2	-	TGTGCCAGCAGCTTAGAAAGGACGGCAGAACGAACCGGGGAGCTGTTTTTT	CASSLERTAERTGELFF
-	TRBV6-5	TRBJ2-7	-	TGTGCCAGCAAGGGCAGCCCCGACGAGCAGTACTTC	CASKGSPDEQYF
TRBD2	TRBV6-1	TRBJ2-3	few	TGTGCCAGCAGTGGACTAGCGGGGGATTTACCGGATACGCAGTATTTT	CASSGLAGDLPDTQYF
-	TRBV7-9	TRBJ1-2	-	TGTGCCAGCAGCTTTGGGACATCACTCCGGTATGGCTACACCTTC	CASSFGTSLRYGYTF
-	TRBV27	TRBJ1-5	once	TGTGCCAGCAGTCACCCGGGTCGGCCCCAGCATTTT	CASSHPGRPQHF
-	TRBV27	TRBJ2-1	many	TGTGCCAGCAGTTTGGCAGTGCCCCAAAATGAGCAGTTCTTC	CASSLAVPQNEQFF
TRBD1	TRBV29-1	TRBJ2-7	few	TGCAGCGTTGAAGATGGGACAGGGGAGGGCGAGCAGTACTTC	CSVEDGTGEGEQYF
-	TRBV6-5	TRBJ2-3	-	TGTGCCAGCAGTTACCCCCACACAGATACGCAGTATTTT	CASSYPHTDTQYF
TRBD1	TRBV7-8	TRBJ1-6	-	TGTGCCAGCAGCTTCCTACCAGGGACAGGGGAGAATTCACCCCTCCACTTT	CASSFLPGTGENSPLHF
TRBD2	TRBV4-1	TRBJ2-5	-	TGCGCCAGCAGCCAAGCAGCGGGGGTTTTAGAGACCCAGTACTTC	CASSQAAGVLETQYF
TRBD1	TRBV7-6	TRBJ1-1	-	TGTGCCAGCAGCGCTGGCAGGGGGCAGGAAACTGAAGCTTTCTTT	CASSAGRGQETEAFF
TRBD1	TRBV6-2/TRBV6-3	TRBJ1-2	once	TGTGCCAGCAGTTTTGGGACAGGGATCTTCTATGGCTACACCTTC	CASSFGTGIFYGYTF
-	TRBV7-6	TRBJ2-1	-	TGTGCCAGCAGCCTAGCGCCGGGGGTCTACAATGAGCAGTTCTTC	CASSLAPGVYNEQFF
-	TRBV4-1	TRBJ1-5	-	TGCGCCAGCAGTCAAGGGGCGGGGGCGAGCAATCAGCCCCAGCATTTT	CASSQGAGASNQPQHF